This T cell receptor beta chain was sequenced during a study of blood T cell repertoires in COVID-19. As handled by the study authors: By means of reference gene primer amplification, nucleated cell counts were estimated. Clones were sequenced by immunoSEQ multiplex PCR, and TCRdb holds only the in-frame ones, with some missing. D and trimming come from the DNA, and the V and J calls and clone size come from that table. The table lists some 230,000 clones, around 84% of them singletons. The CDR3 totals 12 residues. V lost 10 bases and J 6 bases, leaving 13 bases between the germline ends. Germline values: CDR1 MDHEN, CDR2 SYDVKM.

The sequence was collected from a man aged 40-49 years with acute or convalescent COVID-19. The rearrangement links TRBV28 to TRBJ2-4; D is possibly TRBD1 (5 bases). Sequenced material: peripheral blood. The DNA for the CDR3 is TGTGCCACCCTTGGCGACAGAAACATTCAGTACTTC. Translation: CATLGDRNIQYF.